Sequencing of this TCR beta chain was carried out in a study of T-cell memory formation after mild COVID-19 (dated by TCRdb to the early 2020s). A note on the overall study: Most TCR sequence clusters were specific to one of the two donors. In two donors, T-cell clones that expanded and contracted after mild COVID-19 were tracked by sequencing TCRalpha and TCRbeta repertoires over time. Two young, previously healthy adult volunteers, one female and one male, were included in the cohort.

Paper-wide results and their limitations: SARS-CoV-2 specificity of the second-wave clones peaking on day 37 was not confirmed. The study covered only a couple of mild cases, and larger cohorts including severe cases with pre-infection samples were considered necessary. Some responding clones were found in pre-infection memory, which suggests that pre-existing cross-reactive memory T cells took part in the SARS-CoV-2 response. Clones that contracted from day 15 to 85 showed balanced CD4/CD8 phenotypes, whereas a second wave of clones that expanded from day 15 to 37 leaned towards CD4+. Contracting CD4+ clones appeared mostly in the CM and EM memory subsets, whereas CD8+ clones were enriched in EMRA.

According to the germline V gene, CDR1 reads ENHRY and CDR2 reads SYGVKD. V is pruned by 7 bases and J by 5 bases, leaving 8 bases of the junction without a gene match. The CDR3 holds 15 amino acids from the cysteine to the phenylalanine. The DNA shown is the 45-base CDR3, in frame from base 1. Instrument on record: Illumina NovaSeq 6000. TCRalpha and TCRbeta cDNA libraries were constructed by 5'RACE with constant-segment primers, with sample barcodes and unique molecular identifiers being introduced. Trizol reagent was used to extract RNA from every sample. Libraries were amplified in two PCR steps, with a second sample barcode and Illumina TruSeq adapters added in the second step. Sequencing of libraries was performed on an Illumina NovaSeq with 2 x 150 bp paired-end reads. The study's processing was this. With migec v1.2.7, reads were demultiplexed and then collapsed into UMI-guided consensus sequences. Using mixcr v2.1.11, UMI consensuses were aligned to TRA and TRB V and J templates and then assembled into clonotypes. A clonotype was counted as expanded or contracted only if both edgeR and NoisET called the change significant, with noise models trained on biological replicates. For edgeR calls, a false discovery rate-adjusted p below 0.01 and a log2 fold-change threshold of 1 were applied. As an exploratory analysis of dynamics, max-normalized trajectories of the 1000 most abundant clonotypes were examined with PCA combined with hierarchical clustering. Separately sequenced CD4+ and CD8+ repertoires were used to assign the CD4 or CD8 phenotype of responding clones. TCRdb reanalyzed the raw reads on its own, using fastp at Q25 for trimming and MiXCR for clone calling, and kept in-frame beta chains. One record per CDR3 amino acid sequence lists the most common genes and DNA. These V and J calls are TCRdb output, not the study's own analysis. The sample yields around 530,000 distinct CDR3 sequences; 20% to 25% were counted once. The ten top clones hold around 9.2% of the sample.

On this clonotype itself: Its antigen is not yet known. Base quality data are lacking; no much larger clone is found one base away.

Ficoll-Paque density gradient centrifugation was used to isolate PBMCs. This sequence was found in an adult woman who had mild COVID-19 (a few samples of this study predate the infection). The sample titles of this study are shuffled in the database, so cell type and time point are left out; the donor was told from shared clones. The sequenced material came from PBMCs or a T cell subset sorted from them (not recorded which). The sequence is built from TRBV10-3 and TRBJ1-2, with 12 junctional bases fitting TRBD1. The CDR3 amino acid sequence is: CAITGTGGSWYGYTF. At the DNA level, the sequence is TGTGCCATCACGGGGACAGGGGGCTCTTGGTATGGCTACACCTTC.